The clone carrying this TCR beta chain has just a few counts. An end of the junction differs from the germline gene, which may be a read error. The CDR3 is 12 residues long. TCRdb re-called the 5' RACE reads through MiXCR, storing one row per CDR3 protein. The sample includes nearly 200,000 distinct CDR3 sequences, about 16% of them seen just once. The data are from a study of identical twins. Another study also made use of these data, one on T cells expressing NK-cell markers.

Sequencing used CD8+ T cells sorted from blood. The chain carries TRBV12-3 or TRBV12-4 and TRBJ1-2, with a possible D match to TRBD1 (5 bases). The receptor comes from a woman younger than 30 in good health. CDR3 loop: CASRPEGRGYNF. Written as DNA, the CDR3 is TGTGCCAGCAGACCTGAGGGGCGGGGATATAACTTC.